Sequencing of this T cell receptor (beta chain) was carried out in a study of T cell changes during pregnancy in multiple sclerosis. TCRdb keeps only in-frame clones here, not all; method: immunoSEQ multiplex PCR. The data show roughly 110,000 clones, with just under 95% seen just once and 1.6% held by the top ten. Germline CDR1 and CDR2: SGHTA and FQGTGA. Trimming at V came to 1 base and at J to 4 bases, leaving 3 bases not matched to a gene. The CDR3 runs 15 residues. The TCR originated in a female donor with multiple sclerosis, enrolled in a pregnancy study. This chain connects TRBV7-3 to TRBJ1-4; 7 bases line up with TRBD1. The sample was peripheral blood, taken after pregnancy. The chain's CDR3 is CASSLMGQHNEKLFF. The CDR3 nucleotides read TGTGCCAGCAGCTTAATGGGACAGCATAATGAAAAACTGTTTTTT.